This paragraph covers one TCR beta chain sequence. Its specificity is unknown. The CDR3 extends over 15 amino acids. Germline CDR1 and CDR2: MNHEY and SVGAGI. V lost 8 bases to trimming and J lost 5 bases; unmatched junction nucleotides: 11. The entry originates in a study of T cell responses to AZD1222 COVID-19 vaccine. Findings and caveats of the study: Close to half of spike-specific TCRs reportedly recognize unmutated variant regions.

Sequenced by immunoSEQ multiplex PCR; TCRdb stores in-frame clones only, minus some. The sample includes roughly 54,000 clones, about 89% of them seen just once. The sequencing here drew on peripheral blood, taken 28 days after the second AZD1222 dose. This TCR came from an adult who received the AZD1222 COVID-19 vaccine. V usage is TRBV6-5 and J usage is TRBJ2-1; 8 bases align to TRBD1. This CDR3 reads CASGDRSRTNNEQFF. As DNA, the CDR3 is TGTGCCAGCGGGGACAGGAGCCGAACTAACAATGAGCAGTTCTTC.